Below, 28 T cell receptor beta chains from the same sample are listed, as sequenced in a study of cytomegalovirus exposure and HLA in healthy donors. Researchers ran the PCR with 60 Vbeta and 13 Jbeta primers. Method: immunoSEQ multiplex PCR; TCRdb's copy keeps in-frame clones and lacks some. This sample has 200,000 to 250,000 clones; over 65% occur once, and the top ten carry around 2.9%. Sequencing was performed on PBMCs. These receptors all come from a woman aged 60-70 years in good health and CMV-seropositive.

The chain joins TRBV19 to TRBJ1-1; TRBD1 matches at 7 bases. Germline CDR1 is LNHDA and CDR2 is SQIVND (reference sequence). V dropped 7 bases and J dropped 0; count of bases not matched to a gene: 8. The CDR3 is 15 amino acids. The CDR3, as DNA: TGTGCCAGTACGGTGCAGGGGGGATTGAACACTGAAGCTTTCTTT. Translated: CASTVQGGLNTEAFF.

This clone was recorded once. The V call is TRBV18, the J call TRBJ1-1; the D is unclear. Germline lookup yields CDR1 KGHSH and CDR2 LQKENI. This CDR3 comprises 13 residues. Trimming took 0 bases from V and 3 from J, leaving 5 bases between them. This CDR3 reads CASSPPSDTEAFF. The CDR3 nucleotides read TGTGCCAGCTCACCACCGTCCGACACTGAAGCTTTCTTT.

The chain employs TRBV30 and TRBJ1-1; no definite D call. V lost 0 bases, J lost 7 bases, and 15 bases lay in between. The germline V gene encodes CDR1 GTSNPN and CDR2 SVGIG (reference sequence). The CDR3 is made up of 14 amino acids. The CDR3 here is CAWSVRRGWSEAFF. The CDR3 DNA reads TGTGCCTGGAGTGTGAGGCGGGGATGGAGTGAAGCTTTCTTT.

CDR3 region: CASSTVLAGEGEQYF. CDR3 bases: TGTGCCAGCAGTACAGTACTAGCGGGAGAGGGGGAGCAGTACTTC. The genes are TRBV6-1 and TRBJ2-7, with 11 positions matching TRBD2. Germline-derived CDR1 and CDR2 are MNHNS and SASEGT. This CDR3 has 15 residues. V was clipped by 5 bases and J by 7 bases; unmatched bases: 10.

The chain carries TRBV7-2 and TRBJ1-3; D possibly corresponds to TRBD1 (6 bases). Per germline, CDR1 SGHTA and CDR2 FQGNSA. V lost 2 bases to trimming and J lost 0 bases, with 8 bases between them. This CDR3 has 15 residues. CDR3 residues: CASSLQGNSGNTIYF. The DNA of the CDR3 is TGTGCCAGCAGCTTACAGGGGAACTCTGGAAACACCATATATTTT.

The chain carries TRBV7-3 and TRBJ1-1; D ambiguous. Germline-derived CDR1 and CDR2 are SGHTA and FQGTGA. The V gene lost 0 bases and the J gene lost 6 bases, with 8 bases spanning the gap. The CDR3 is made up of 13 amino acids. The CDR3, as DNA: TGTGCCAGCAGCTTAACTTTGGCTTCTGAAGCTTTCTTT. As protein: CASSLTLASEAFF.

This clone was detected only once. In nucleotides, the CDR3 is TGCGCCAGTCACGAGGAGGAGATTACGTACTTC. This sequence encodes CASHEEEITYF. The chain is built from TRBV5-1 and TRBJ2-7, with D possibly being TRBD2 (5 bases). The V and J ends lost 8 bases and 12 bases respectively, with 18 bases between them. CDR3 size: 11 residues. Germline V lookup: CDR1 SGHRS, CDR2 YFSETQ.

This clone has only a few counts. This rearrangement joins TRBV6-1 to TRBJ2-7; the D gene is possibly TRBD2 (6 bases). Trimming cost V 5 bases and J 7 bases, with 18 bases left between them. There are 14 residues in the CDR3. CDR1 is MNHNS and CDR2 is SASEGT in the germline V gene. The CDR3 region has the DNA TGTGCCAGCAGTCCTAGCGTCTTGCGGTTGGAGCAGTACTTC. Protein product: CASSPSVLRLEQYF.

The chain has TRBV28 and TRBJ1-4; 7 positions match TRBD1. The CDR3 runs to 14 residues. Germline loops: CDR1 MDHEN, CDR2 SYDVKM. After removal of 6 bases from V and 8 bases from J, the junction contained 9 bases not matched to a gene. DNA of the CDR3: TGTGCCAGCAGGCCCCGACAGGGAGGAGAAAAACTGTTTTTT. This gives the protein CASRPRQGGEKLFF.

The chain joins TRBV6-6 to TRBJ2-5, with TRBD2 matching 8 bases. The CDR3 length is 16 residues. CDR1 MNHNY and CDR2 SVGAGI come from the germline V gene (reference sequence). Unmatched junction bases numbered 10, after V lost 2 bases and J lost 5 bases. The CDR3 bases are TGTGCCAGCAGTTACCACCGGACTAGCATGGGGGAGACCCAGTACTTC. This gives the protein CASSYHRTSMGETQYF.

The chain combines TRBV18 with TRBJ2-3, with D perhaps matching TRBD2 (6 bases). In germline, CDR1 is KGHSH, CDR2 LQKENI. The CDR3 runs 16 residues. Trimming left V 2 bases short and J 0 bases short, with 12 bases between. CDR3 amino acids: CASSPRLASSTDTQYF. The CDR3, as DNA: TGTGCCAGCTCACCAAGGCTAGCGAGTAGCACAGATACGCAGTATTTT. The full variable domain, with the rest looked up from reference TRBV18 and TRBJ2-3, is NAGVMQNPRHLVRRRGQEARLRCSPMKGHSHVYWYRQLPEEGLKFMVYLQKENIIDESGMPKERFSAEFPKEGPSILRIQQVVRGDSAAYFCASSPRLASSTDTQYFGPGTRLTVL.

The V call is TRBV5-1, the J call TRBJ2-7, with D perhaps matching TRBD1 (5 bases). CDR3 length equals 15 residues. V lost 0 bases and J lost 2, with 12 bases in between. Germline V gene data show CDR1 as SGHRS and CDR2 as YFSETQ. The CDR3 loop reads CASSLGQSGTYEQYF. CDR3 nucleotide sequence: TGCGCCAGCAGCTTGGGTCAGTCAGGGACCTACGAGCAGTACTTC.

This chain joins TRBV7-9 and TRBJ2-3; 8 nucleotides match TRBD1. The germline V gene has CDR1 SEHNR and CDR2 FQNEAQ (reference sequence). There are 15 residues in the CDR3. V was pared by 0 bases and J by 3 bases, with 2 bases of the junction left unmatched. CDR3 DNA: TGTGCCAGCAGCTTAGCGGGACAGGTGACAGATACGCAGTATTTT. Amino acid sequence: CASSLAGQVTDTQYF.

The V gene is TRBV12-5, the J gene TRBJ1-4, with 8 bases matching TRBD1. Per germline, CDR1 LGHNT and CDR2 FRNRAP. V gave up 0 bases and J gave up 0 bases; unmatched junction bases: 12. The CDR3 spans 20 residues. The CDR3 DNA is TGTGCTAGTGGTTTGGTAGCCGGACAGGGTCGGTGGGCAACTAATGAAAAACTGTTTTTT. This sequence encodes CASGLVAGQGRWATNEKLFF.

The genes are TRBV11-2 and TRBJ2-1, with 9 positions matching TRBD1. V was clipped by 5 bases and J by 6 bases; unmatched bases: 8. The CDR3 has 15 amino acids. Germline values: CDR1 SGHAT, CDR2 FQNNGV. CDR3 in amino acids: CASSPGTGKANEQFF. CDR3 bases: TGTGCCAGCAGCCCTGGGACAGGGAAAGCCAATGAGCAGTTCTTC.

This clone occurred once. This chain connects TRBV5-1 to TRBJ2-7, with 7 nucleotides matching TRBD2. With 4 bases clipped from V and 2 bases from J, the junction kept 6 bases outside the gene matches. The length of the CDR3 is 14 residues. CDR1 SGHRS and CDR2 YFSETQ come from the germline V gene. The CDR3 DNA reads as TGCGCCAGCAGCGCTGGACTAGTGGCCTACGAGCAGTACTTC. Translated, it gives CASSAGLVAYEQYF.

The chain couples TRBV6-4 to TRBJ2-3, with D possibly matching TRBD1 (5 bases). V shed 4 bases and J shed 2 bases, with 10 bases lying between them. Germline V lookup: CDR1 MRHNA, CDR2 SNTAGT. CDR3 length equals 14 residues. This CDR3 is CASSATVYTDTQYF. CDR3 in DNA: TGTGCCAGCAGTGCGACAGTATACACAGATACGCAGTATTTT.

In this sample, this clone turned up a few times. The rearrangement links TRBV10-1 to TRBJ1-1; D remains ambiguous. Germline CDR1 and CDR2: WNHNN and SYGVQD (reference sequence). Trimming removed 4 bases from V and 1 base from J, with 7 bases in between. This CDR3 has 13 residues. This chain's CDR3 is CASSGARNTEAFF. For the CDR3, the DNA is TGCGCCAGCAGTGGGGCCCGGAACACTGAAGCTTTCTTT.

The chain links TRBV30 to TRBJ1-3; D not resolved. Germline CDR1 GTSNPN, CDR2 SVGIG (reference sequence). There are 17 residues in the CDR3. The V end lost 4 bases, the J end lost 0 bases, and 19 bases lay between the germline ends. The CDR3 DNA sequence: TGTGCCTGGACCCACTTGCGGCAGTCGAGCTCTGGAAACACCATATATTTT. It codes for CAWTHLRQSSSGNTIYF. The whole variable domain, filled in from reference TRBV30 and TRBJ1-3, reads SQTIHQWPATLVQPVGSPLSLECTVEGTSNPNLYWYRQAAGRGLQLLFYSVGIGQISSEVPQNLSASRPQDRQFILSSKKLLLSDSGFYLCAWTHLRQSSSGNTIYFGEGSWLTVV.

The gene calls are TRBV2 and TRBJ1-2, with D uncertain. Trimming removed 2 bases from V and 5 bases from J, with 12 bases in between. CDR3 length: 14 residues. Looked up from germline, CDR1 is SNHLY and CDR2 is FYNNEI. The CDR3 bases are TGTGCCAGCAGTGAACAGGAGGCTTGGTATGGCTACACCTTC. Its translation: CASSEQEAWYGYTF.

A few counts support this clone. This chain links TRBV7-2 with TRBJ1-2, with D possibly matching TRBD1 (6 bases). Germline V gives CDR1 SGHTA, CDR2 FQGNSA. Between the trimmed V and J ends, which lost 1 base and 4 bases, there was a span of 13 bases. This CDR3 region has 15 residues. CDR3 DNA sequence: TGTGCCAGCAGCTTAGTAGGGGGGGGACCCTATGGCTACACCTTC. Translating gives CASSLVGGGPYGYTF.

CDR3 sequence reads: CARLTGAAGYTF. The CDR3 DNA reads as TGTGCCAGGCTCACAGGGGCTGCTGGCTACACCTTC. The V gene is TRBV27, the J gene TRBJ1-2; 7 bases map to TRBD1. The CDR3 runs 12 residues. The junction had 8 bases not matched to a gene; V was cut back by 9 bases and J by 7 bases. Germline V gene data show CDR1 as MNHEY and CDR2 as SMNVEV (reference sequence).

The chain recombines TRBV6-5 with TRBJ1-6; 8 bases agree with TRBD1. Germline CDR1 is MNHEY and CDR2 is SVGAGI. The trim removed 10 bases at V and 3 bases at J, leaving 5 bases unmatched. This CDR3 has 14 residues. The DNA of the CDR3 is TGTGCCACCGCCGACAGGGGCTATAATTCACCCCTCCACTTT. Translating gives CATADRGYNSPLHF.

CDR3 region: CAWSRVVGEQYF. The CDR3, as DNA: TGTGCCTGGAGTCGGGTAGTCGGGGAGCAGTACTTC. The rearrangement joins TRBV30 to TRBJ2-7; D is ambiguous. The CDR3 is 12 residues long. The V end lost 2 bases, the J end lost 7 bases, and 12 bases lay between the germline ends. Germline-derived CDR1 and CDR2 are GTSNPN and SVGIG (reference sequence).

V is TRBV30 and J is TRBJ1-6; D may be TRBD1 (5 bases). The length of the CDR3 is 16 residues. Germline V CDR1 and CDR2: GTSNPN, SVGIG (reference sequence). Trimming cost V 0 bases and J 6 bases, with 15 bases left between them. The CDR3 nucleotides are TGTGCCTGGAGTGTCGGCAGGGCAATTCTTAATTCACCCCTCCACTTT. Amino acid sequence: CAWSVGRAILNSPLHF.

J is TRBJ1-2 and V is TRBV6-5; D may be TRBD1 (5 bases). With 8 bases removed from V and 1 base from J, the gap between germline ends came to 11 bases. Germline CDR1 MNHEY, CDR2 SVGAGI. This CDR3 has 13 amino acids. DNA of the CDR3: TGTGCCAGCGGGGGAGGGAGTAACTATGGCTACACCTTC. Its translation is CASGGGSNYGYTF.

The chain combines TRBV28 with TRBJ1-6; no firm D call. This CDR3 is 15 amino acids long. Germline assignment: CDR1 MDHEN and CDR2 SYDVKM. V was clipped by 8 bases and J by 4 bases, with 15 bases between them. The CDR3 region is CASATATRYNSPLHF. Here the CDR3 DNA reads TGTGCCAGCGCTACGGCGACGAGGTATAATTCACCCCTCCACTTT.

The rearrangement joins TRBV6-5 to TRBJ1-4; D is unresolved. V was trimmed by 2 bases and J by 8 bases, leaving 12 bases between them. Germline V gives CDR1 MNHEY, CDR2 SVGAGI. This CDR3 has 14 amino acids. CDR3 residues: CASSYRQAGEKLFF. As DNA, the CDR3 is TGTGCCAGCAGTTACCGCCAGGCGGGAGAAAAACTGTTTTTT.